The 5 T cell receptor beta chains presented below share a single source sample, sequenced in a study of T cells after yellow fever vaccination. TCRdb recomputed calls from the 5' RACE reads with MiXCR, one row per CDR3 protein. There are approximately 150,000 distinct CDR3 sequences in the sample; roughly 8.2% occur only once, and under 0.85% lies in the top ten. Source: CD4+ T cells sorted from PBMCs, taken 5 days after the yellow fever booster vaccination. The receptor set was obtained from a man younger than 45 who received the YFV17D yellow fever vaccine.

This clonotype appeared many times. This chain uses TRBV6-2 or TRBV6-3 with TRBJ1-5; the D is unclear. In germline, CDR1 is MNHEY, CDR2 SVGEGT. The length of the CDR3 is 14 residues. Deletions cut 4 bases from V and 2 bases from J, with 9 bases between. The CDR3 region is CASSSQMGNQPQHF. The CDR3 bases are TGTGCCAGCAGTTCCCAGATGGGCAATCAGCCCCAGCATTTT.

In this sample, this clonotype turned up a few times. The chain carries TRBV5-4 and TRBJ2-7, with 8 bases aligning to TRBD1. The germline V gene encodes CDR1 SGHNT and CDR2 YYREEE (reference sequence). V lost 1 base, J lost 3 bases, and 6 bases stayed unmatched. CDR3 size: 15 residues. The chain's CDR3 is CASSLFGTGIYEQYF. The CDR3 DNA is TGTGCCAGCAGCTTGTTCGGGACAGGAATCTACGAGCAGTACTTC.

This clonotype has at least ten counts. This chain joins TRBV5-6 and TRBJ2-5; D possibly corresponds to TRBD1 (7 bases). V was shortened by 3 bases and J by 4 bases, with 10 bases between the two germline ends. This CDR3 region has 13 residues. Germline V gene lookup returns CDR1 SGHDT and CDR2 YYEEEE. In nucleotides, the CDR3 is TGTGCCAGCAGCTACCAGGGGGGAGAGACCCAGTACTTC. This translates into CASSYQGGETQYF.

In its sample, this clonotype was seen many times. The gene calls are TRBV12-3 or TRBV12-4 and TRBJ2-5; maybe TRBD1 (5 bases). Trimming took off 5 bases at V and 3 bases at J, with 13 bases between the two ends. This CDR3 is 14 amino acids long. The DNA for the CDR3 is TGTGCCAGCAGTCCGACAGTCTCCAAAGAGACCCAGTACTTC. This sequence encodes CASSPTVSKETQYF.

Note on this clonotype: A single base separates this from a much larger clone, so it may be a read error. This chain uses TRBV20-1 with TRBJ2-7; the D gene is possibly TRBD2 (6 bases). Looked up from germline, CDR1 is DFQATT and CDR2 is SNEGSKA (reference sequence). This CDR3 has 15 residues. The DNA of the CDR3 is TGCAGTGCTAGAGATCGGCGGGGTAGTTACTACAAGCAGTACTTC. It codes for CSARDRRGSYYKQYF.